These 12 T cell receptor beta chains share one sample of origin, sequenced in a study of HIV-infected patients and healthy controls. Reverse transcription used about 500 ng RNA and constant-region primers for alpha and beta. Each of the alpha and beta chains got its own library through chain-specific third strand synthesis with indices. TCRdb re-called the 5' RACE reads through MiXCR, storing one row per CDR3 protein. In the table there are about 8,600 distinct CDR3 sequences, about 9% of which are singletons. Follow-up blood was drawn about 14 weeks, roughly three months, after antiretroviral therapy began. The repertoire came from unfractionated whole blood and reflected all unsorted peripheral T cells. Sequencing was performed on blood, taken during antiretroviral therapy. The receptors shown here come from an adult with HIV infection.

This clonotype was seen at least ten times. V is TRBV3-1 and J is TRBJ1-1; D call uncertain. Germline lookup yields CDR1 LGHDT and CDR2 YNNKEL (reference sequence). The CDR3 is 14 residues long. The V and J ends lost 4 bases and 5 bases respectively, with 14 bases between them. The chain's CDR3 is CASSRSEAGTEAFF. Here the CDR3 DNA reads TGTGCCAGCAGCCGGTCTGAGGCGGGGACTGAAGCTTTCTTT.

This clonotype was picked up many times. Here the CDR3 DNA reads TGTGCCAGTAGTCCTCCAGGGAGATTCAACGAAAAACTGTTTTTT. Translated, it gives CASSPPGRFNEKLFF. The chain combines TRBV19 with TRBJ1-4, with TRBD1 as a possible D gene (5 bases). Trimming left V 5 bases short and J 8 bases short, with 18 bases between. The germline V gene encodes CDR1 LNHDA and CDR2 SQIVND (reference sequence). CDR3 size: 15 residues.

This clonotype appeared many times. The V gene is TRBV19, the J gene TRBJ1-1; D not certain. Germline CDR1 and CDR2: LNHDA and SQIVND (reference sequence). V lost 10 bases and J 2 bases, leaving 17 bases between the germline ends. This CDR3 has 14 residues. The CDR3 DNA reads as TGTGCCACCCACCCTCACGACTACAACACTGAAGCTTTCTTT. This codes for CATHPHDYNTEAFF. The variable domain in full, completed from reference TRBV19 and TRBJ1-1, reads DGGITQSPKYLFRKEGQNVTLSCEQNLNHDAMYWYRQDPGQGLRLIYYSQIVNDFQKGDIAEGYSVSREKKESFPLTVTSAQKNPTAFYLCATHPHDYNTEAFFGQGTRLTVV.

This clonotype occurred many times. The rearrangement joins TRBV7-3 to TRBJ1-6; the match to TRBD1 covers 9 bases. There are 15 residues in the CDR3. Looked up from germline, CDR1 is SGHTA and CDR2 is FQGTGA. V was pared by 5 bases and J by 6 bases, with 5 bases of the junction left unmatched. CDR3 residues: CASSMGQGSNSPLHF. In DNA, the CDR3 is TGTGCCAGCAGCATGGGACAGGGAAGTAATTCACCCCTCCACTTT.

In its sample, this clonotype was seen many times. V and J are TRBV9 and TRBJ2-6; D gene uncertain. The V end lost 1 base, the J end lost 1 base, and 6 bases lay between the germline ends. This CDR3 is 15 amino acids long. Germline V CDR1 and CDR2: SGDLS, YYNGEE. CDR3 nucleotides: TGTGCCAGCAGCGTACAGGTTTCTGGGGCCAACGTCCTGACTTTC. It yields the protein CASSVQVSGANVLTF.

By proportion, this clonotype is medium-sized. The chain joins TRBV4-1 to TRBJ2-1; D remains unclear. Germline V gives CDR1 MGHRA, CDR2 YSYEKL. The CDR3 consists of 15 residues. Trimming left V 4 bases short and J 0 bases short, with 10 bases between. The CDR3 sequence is CASSRAPSSYNEQFF. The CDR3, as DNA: TGCGCCAGCAGCCGAGCACCCAGCTCCTACAATGAGCAGTTCTTC.

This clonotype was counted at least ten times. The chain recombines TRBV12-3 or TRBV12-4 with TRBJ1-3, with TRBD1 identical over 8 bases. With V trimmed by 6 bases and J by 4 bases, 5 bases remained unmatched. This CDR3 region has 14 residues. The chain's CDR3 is CASRPDRGGNTIYF. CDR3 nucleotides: TGTGCCAGCAGGCCTGACAGGGGAGGAAACACCATATATTTT.

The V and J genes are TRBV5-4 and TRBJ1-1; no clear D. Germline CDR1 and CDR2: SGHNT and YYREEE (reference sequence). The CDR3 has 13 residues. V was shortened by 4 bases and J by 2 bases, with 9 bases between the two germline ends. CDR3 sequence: CASSAGINTEAFF. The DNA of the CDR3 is TGTGCCAGCAGCGCAGGAATCAACACTGAAGCTTTCTTT. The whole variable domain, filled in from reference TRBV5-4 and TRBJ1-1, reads ETGVTQSPTHLIKTRGQQVTLRCSSQSGHNTVSWYQQALGQGPQFIFQYYREEENGRGNFPPRFSGLQFPNYSSELNVNALELDDSALYLCASSAGINTEAFFGQGTRLTVV.

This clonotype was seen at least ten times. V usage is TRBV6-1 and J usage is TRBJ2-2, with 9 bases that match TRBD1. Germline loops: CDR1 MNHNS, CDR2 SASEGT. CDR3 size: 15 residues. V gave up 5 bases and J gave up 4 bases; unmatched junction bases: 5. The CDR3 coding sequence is TGTGCCAGCAGTCAGGACAGGGGAAGCACCGGGGAGCTGTTTTTT. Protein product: CASSQDRGSTGELFF.

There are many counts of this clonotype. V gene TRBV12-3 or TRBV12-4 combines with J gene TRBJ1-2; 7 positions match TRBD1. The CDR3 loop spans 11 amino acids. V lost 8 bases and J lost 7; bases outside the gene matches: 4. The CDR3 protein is CASSRGSGYTF. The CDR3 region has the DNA TGTGCCAGCTCCAGGGGGTCTGGCTACACCTTC.

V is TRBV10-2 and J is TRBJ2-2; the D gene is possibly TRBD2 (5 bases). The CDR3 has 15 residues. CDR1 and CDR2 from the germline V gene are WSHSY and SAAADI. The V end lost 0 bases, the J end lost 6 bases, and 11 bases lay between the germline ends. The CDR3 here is CASSESTPGSGELFF. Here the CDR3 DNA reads TGCGCCAGCAGTGAGTCGACTCCGGGATCCGGGGAGCTGTTTTTT.

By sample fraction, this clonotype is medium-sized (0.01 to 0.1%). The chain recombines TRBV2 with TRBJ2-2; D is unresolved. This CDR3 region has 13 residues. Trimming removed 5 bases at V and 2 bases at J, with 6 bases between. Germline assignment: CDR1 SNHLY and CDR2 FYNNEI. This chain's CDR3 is CASSLDNTGELFF. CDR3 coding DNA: TGTGCCAGCAGTTTAGATAACACCGGGGAGCTGTTTTTT.